The subject of this entry is one TCR beta chain. PCR used 60 Vbeta primers and 13 Jbeta primers. Profiled with immunoSEQ multiplex PCR; TCRdb holds only in-frame clones, not every one. The table includes approximately 150,000 clones, approximately 80% detected once. The record originates from a study of cytomegalovirus exposure and HLA in healthy donors. J was trimmed by 4 bases and V by 5 bases; bases with no gene match: 7. This CDR3 spans 15 amino acids. The chain has TRBV23-1 and TRBJ2-5; 10 bases fit TRBD1. TRBV23-1 is flagged as an ORF with uncertain function. Sequencing was done on a sample of PBMCs. The clonotype originates from a male donor in good health and CMV-seronegative. CDR3 amino acids: CASSTTGGVGETQYF. In nucleotides, the CDR3 is TGCGCCAGCAGTACGACAGGGGGCGTGGGAGAGACCCAGTACTTC.